The present entry profiles one T cell receptor beta chain with its context. Its antigen remains undetermined. No much larger clone exists at a distance of one base, and base qualities are not known. The CDR3 regions of human TCRbeta chains were subjected to immunosequencing. As for the authors' bioinformatics: TCRs in the repertoires were compared against a reference library of SARS-CoV-2-specific TCRs that had been generated with the MIRA antigen-specificity platform. Breadth meant the fraction of unique TCRs that were SARS-CoV-2-associated, whereas depth meant the fraction of total T cells that were SARS-CoV-2-associated. Using the MIRA data, every spike-specific TCR was mapped to the spike region that the TCR reacted to and assigned to either a CD4 or a CD8 class. Log10-transformed breadth and depth values were compared by one-way ANOVA with Sidak's multiple comparisons tests. TCRdb carries this immuneACCESS record with in-frame sequences only. Its versions omit some clonotypes, under half of them owing to an unresolved V gene in the studies checked, with the rest unexplained. V and J calls and clone size are given by that table; D and trimming were obtained from the DNA. For this sample there are fewer than 120,000 clones; around 90% appear just once. The top ten constitute around 15% of the sample.

The CDR3 measures 16 amino acids from cysteine to phenylalanine. The CDR3 DNA has 48 bases and is translated from base 1. V loses 5 bases, J loses 2 bases, and the germline ends lie 15 bases apart. CDR1 is given as MNHEY and CDR2 as SMNVEV, both from the germline V gene (reference sequence). The sample comes from a study of T cell responses to AZD1222 COVID-19 vaccine (dated by TCRdb to the early 2020s). Notes on the research overall: A total of 230 to 250 trial participants underwent TCR sequencing, of whom 207 had received two doses of AZD1222 and around 25 had received two doses of the MenACWY control vaccine. Trial participants were enrolled into age subgroups of 18-55, 56-69 and 70-plus years, which contained approximately 150, 28 and 58 TCR-sequenced participants, respectively. The research as a whole found: Vaccine-associated CD4 TCRs spanned the whole spike protein, with dominant responses in regions 160-218 and 743-854. Because no samples from the day 14 peak response were available, repertoires could be characterized only after the peak T cell response. A significant rise in spike-specific TCR breadth and depth was observed after two AZD1222 doses relative to day 0 and relative to MenACWY recipients. Participants were mostly white British, with more females than males. The authors suggested clonal diversity may have been underestimated. Conclusions about previously exposed vaccinees were limited because only a handful of AZD1222 recipients were SARS-CoV-2 seropositive at baseline. Reportedly, almost half of the unique spike-specific TCRs recognized epitopes lying outside the regions that are mutated in the B.1.351 and B.1.1.7 variants. The 56-69-year group was small, and its depth increase did not reach significance, likely because of low power.

The time point label of this sample denotes: about 28 days (+/-7) after the second vaccine dose. Because spike-specific TCR depth and breadth did not differ between the two schedules, AZD1222 recipients who got a second dose at roughly 4 weeks were pooled with those who got a second dose at roughly 12 weeks. Vaccinee samples were obtained from the UK trials COV001 and COV002, which included a single-blind randomized controlled phase 2/3 trial of AZD1222 (ChAdOx1 nCoV-19) in healthy adults. Trial participant PBMC samples were collected at day 0 and day 28 after the second dose for TCRbeta chain sequencing.

The source material was peripheral blood, sampled 28 days after the second AZD1222 dose. The source of this sequence is an adult who received the AZD1222 COVID-19 vaccine. The sequence links TRBV27 to TRBJ1-4, and possibly TRBD1, on 5 matching bases. The CDR3 has the sequence CASSPHGGGTNEKLFF. The DNA reads as follows: TGTGCCAGCAGTCCACACGGGGGTGGGACTAATGAAAAACTGTTTTTT.